This T cell receptor beta chain came from a study of blood T cells in healthy people across ages. Primers used in a second PCR of roughly 6 to 12 cycles were a sample-barcoded 5' primer and a J-beta primer mix. TCRdb re-called the 5' RACE reads with MiXCR, one entry per CDR3 protein. Here the sample spans over 1,500,000 distinct CDR3 sequences, about two fifths being singletons. Trimming cost V 1 base and J 0 bases, with 13 bases left between them. This CDR3 region has 16 residues. In germline, CDR1 is DFQATT, CDR2 SNEGSKA (reference sequence). Sequenced sample: blood. The V gene is TRBV20-1, the J gene TRBJ1-5, with D perhaps TRBD1 (5 bases). The sequence came from a human donor in good health. The CDR3 loop is CSARVMGPYSNQPQHF. CDR3 bases: TGCAGTGCTAGAGTGATGGGACCCTATAGCAATCAGCCCCAGCATTTT.